This entry lists 12 T cell receptor beta chains sequenced from one sample in a study of blood T cell repertoires in COVID-19. Using immunoSEQ multiplex PCR, the repertoire was profiled, and TCRdb retains in-frame clones only, with some absent. The top ten clones hold 6% to 7% of a sample with some 170,000 clones, 80% to 85% of them seen once. Source material: peripheral blood. All receptors come from a woman between 40 and 50 years old with COVID-19, enrolled during active disease.

The chain joins TRBV7-6 to TRBJ1-5, with D possibly TRBD1 on 6 matching bases. The CDR3 totals 16 residues. Germline-derived CDR1 and CDR2 are SGHVS and FNYEAQ. V dropped 5 bases and J dropped 3 bases, with 17 bases sitting between them. The CDR3 spells CASSVTAGANNQPQHF. The CDR3 DNA follows: TGTGCCAGCAGCGTAACGGCGGGGGCCAACAATCAGCCCCAGCATTTT. Full variable domain (rest looked up from reference TRBV7-6 and TRBJ1-5): GAGVSQSPRYKVTKRGQDVALRCDPISGHVSLYWYRQALGQGPEFLTYFNYEAQQDKSGLPNDRFSAERPEGSISTLTIQRTEQRDSAMYRCASSVTAGANNQPQHFGDGTRLSIL.

The rearrangement joins TRBV28 to TRBJ2-7, with 9 bases that match TRBD1. The CDR3 runs to 15 residues. V shed 6 bases, J shed 3 bases, and the junction held 9 bases outside the gene matches. Germline CDR1 MDHEN, CDR2 SYDVKM. The CDR3 region has the DNA TGTGCCAGCAGGGGTTCCGGGGACAGGGTCTACGAGCAGTACTTC. It translates to CASRGSGDRVYEQYF.

The V gene is TRBV27, the J gene TRBJ2-7; TRBD1 aligns across 8 bases. V shed 5 bases and J 5 bases; nucleotides not matched to a gene: 11. Germline V CDR1 and CDR2: MNHEY, SMNVEV (reference sequence). CDR3 length: 15 residues. The CDR3 loop is CASSGRAHRGDEQYF. The CDR3 DNA follows: TGTGCCAGCAGTGGTAGGGCACACAGGGGGGACGAGCAGTACTTC.

The gene calls are TRBV6-7 and TRBJ2-1, with D hard to call. TRBV6-7 carries the ORF label, with uncertain function. CDR3 length: 13 residues. Trimming stripped 3 bases from V and 2 bases from J, with 5 bases between. The CDR3 loop is CASSYLAYNEQFF. CDR3 bases: TGTGCCAGCAGTTATTTAGCCTACAATGAGCAGTTCTTC.

This chain connects TRBV5-4 to TRBJ1-1, with D unresolved. Per germline, CDR1 SGHNT and CDR2 YYREEE (reference sequence). The CDR3 runs to 11 residues. Trimming left V 3 bases short and J 5 bases short, with 5 bases between. CDR3 residues: CASSSFTEAFF. The CDR3 DNA is TGTGCCAGCAGCTCTTTTACTGAAGCTTTCTTT.

The chain is built from TRBV6-5 and TRBJ2-2; D is unclear. The CDR3 loop spans 13 amino acids. Germline V lookup: CDR1 MNHEY, CDR2 SVGAGI. V was trimmed by 8 bases and J by 6 bases, leaving 13 bases between them. The CDR3 DNA follows: TGTGCCAGCCCCCCCCCTGGGCCCGGGGAGCTGTTTTTT. It encodes CASPPPGPGELFF.

CDR3 in amino acids: CASNVKRGGLETQYF. CDR3 in DNA: TGTGCCAGCAACGTGAAACGGGGGGGCCTCGAGACCCAGTACTTC. The chain has TRBV6-6 and TRBJ2-5; 8 bases fit TRBD2. This CDR3 comprises 15 residues. V was clipped by 7 bases and J by 5 bases; unmatched bases: 12. From germline, CDR1 is MNHNY and CDR2 SVGAGI (reference sequence).

This chain joins TRBV6-5 and TRBJ2-1; D is unresolved. The CDR3 length is 14 residues. Germline CDR1 is MNHEY and CDR2 is SVGAGI. The V gene lost 6 bases and the J gene lost 3 bases, with 12 bases spanning the gap. The CDR3 sequence: CASSLIPGYNEQFF. CDR3 DNA sequence: TGTGCCAGCAGCCTCATCCCGGGCTACAATGAGCAGTTCTTC.

This clone was seen more than once but under ten times. V gene TRBV7-2 combines with J gene TRBJ1-3; TRBD1 matches 7 bases. The CDR3 runs 16 residues. J lost 7 bases, V lost 5 bases, and 14 bases had no gene match. CDR1 and CDR2 (germline): SGHTA, FQGNSA. The DNA of the CDR3 is TGTGCCAGCAGCCCCCTGAGGACAGGCCCCTGGAACACCATATATTTT. Translating it yields CASSPLRTGPWNTIYF.

The chain joins TRBV6-6 to TRBJ2-2; 7 bases line up with TRBD1. With 7 bases clipped from V and 2 bases from J, the junction kept 7 bases outside the gene matches. The CDR3 length is 15 residues. Germline values: CDR1 MNHNY, CDR2 SVGAGI (reference sequence). CDR3 loop: CASIRGTENTGELFF. In DNA form, the CDR3 reads TGTGCCAGCATTAGAGGGACAGAAAACACCGGGGAGCTGTTTTTT.

The genes are TRBV6-5 and TRBJ1-1, with 7 bases fitting TRBD1. This CDR3 is 13 amino acids long. Germline CDR1 MNHEY, CDR2 SVGAGI. Trimming took 4 bases from V and 4 from J; bases not matched to a gene: 3. The CDR3 here is CASSLQGPTEAFF. The CDR3 DNA reads as TGTGCCAGCAGTTTACAGGGGCCCACTGAAGCTTTCTTT.

This clone was seen once. This chain links TRBV19 with TRBJ1-2, with D possibly being TRBD1 (5 bases). Deletions cut 6 bases from V and 2 bases from J, with 10 bases between. Germline CDR1 reads LNHDA; CDR2 reads SQIVND (reference sequence). The CDR3 sequence is 13 residues long. Here the CDR3 reads CASSAGRNYGYTF. CDR3 DNA sequence: TGTGCCAGTAGCGCGGGACGGAACTATGGCTACACCTTC.